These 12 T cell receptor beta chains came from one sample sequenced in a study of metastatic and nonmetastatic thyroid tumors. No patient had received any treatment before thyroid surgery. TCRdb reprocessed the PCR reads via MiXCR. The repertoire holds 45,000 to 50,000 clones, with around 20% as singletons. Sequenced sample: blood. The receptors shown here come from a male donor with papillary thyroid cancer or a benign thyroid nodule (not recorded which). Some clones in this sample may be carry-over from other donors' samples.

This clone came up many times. The CDR3 protein is CASSYGPPGAGETQYF. The CDR3 DNA sequence: TGTGCCAGCAGTTACGGTCCCCCTGGCGCAGGAGAGACCCAGTACTTC. The rearrangement links TRBV6-5 to TRBJ2-5; the D is unclear. CDR1 is MNHEY, CDR2 SVGAGI, per germline. V dropped 2 bases and J dropped 4 bases, with 17 bases sitting between them. The CDR3 extends over 16 amino acids.

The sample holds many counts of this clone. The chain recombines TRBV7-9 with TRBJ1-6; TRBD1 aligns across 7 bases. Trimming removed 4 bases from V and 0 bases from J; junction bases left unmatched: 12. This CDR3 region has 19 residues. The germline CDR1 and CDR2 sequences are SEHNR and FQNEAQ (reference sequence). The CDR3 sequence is CASSSLTRQGSSYNSPLHF. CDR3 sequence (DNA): TGTGCCAGCAGCTCCCTAACCCGACAGGGAAGCTCCTATAATTCACCCCTCCACTTT.

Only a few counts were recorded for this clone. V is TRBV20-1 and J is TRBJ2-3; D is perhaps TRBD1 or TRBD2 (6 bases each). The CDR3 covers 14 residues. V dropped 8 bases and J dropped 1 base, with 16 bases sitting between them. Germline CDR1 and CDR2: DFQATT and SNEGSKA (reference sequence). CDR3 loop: CSTNGGSGTDTQYF. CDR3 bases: TGCAGTACAAACGGGGGCTCTGGCACAGATACGCAGTATTTT.

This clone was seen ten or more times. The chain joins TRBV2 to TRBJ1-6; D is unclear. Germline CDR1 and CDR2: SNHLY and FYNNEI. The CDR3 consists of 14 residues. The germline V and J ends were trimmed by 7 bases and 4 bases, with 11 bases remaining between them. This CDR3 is CASNPPEYNSPLHF. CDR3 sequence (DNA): TGTGCCAGCAATCCGCCAGAGTATAATTCACCCCTCCACTTT.

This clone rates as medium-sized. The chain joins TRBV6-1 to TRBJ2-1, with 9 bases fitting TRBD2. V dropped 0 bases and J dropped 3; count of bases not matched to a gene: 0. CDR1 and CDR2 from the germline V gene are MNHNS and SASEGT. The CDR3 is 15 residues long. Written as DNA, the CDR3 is TGTGCCAGCAGTGAAGCTAGCGGGAGCTACAATGAGCAGTTCTTC. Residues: CASSEASGSYNEQFF.

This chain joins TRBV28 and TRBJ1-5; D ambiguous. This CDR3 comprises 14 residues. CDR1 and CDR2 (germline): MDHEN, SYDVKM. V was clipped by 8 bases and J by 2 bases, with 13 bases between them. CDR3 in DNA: TGTGCCAGCGCCCAGCCCTTGGGCAATCAGCCCCAGCATTTT. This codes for CASAQPLGNQPQHF.

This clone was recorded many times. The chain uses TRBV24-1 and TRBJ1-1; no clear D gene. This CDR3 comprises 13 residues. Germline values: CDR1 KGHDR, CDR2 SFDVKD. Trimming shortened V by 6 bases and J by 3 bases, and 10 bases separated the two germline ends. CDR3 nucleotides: TGTGCCACCAGTCTTACAGCTCACACTGAAGCTTTCTTT. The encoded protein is CATSLTAHTEAFF.

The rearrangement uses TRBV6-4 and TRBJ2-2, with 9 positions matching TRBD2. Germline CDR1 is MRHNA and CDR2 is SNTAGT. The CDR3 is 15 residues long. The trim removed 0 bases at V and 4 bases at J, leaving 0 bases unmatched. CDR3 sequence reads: CASSDSRGGTGELFF. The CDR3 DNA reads TGTGCCAGCAGTGACTCGCGGGGGGGCACCGGGGAGCTGTTTTTT.

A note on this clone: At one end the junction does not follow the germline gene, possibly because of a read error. In DNA form, the CDR3 reads TGTGCCAGCAGCCCGCCCGAACTAGCGGACACATATACGCAGTATTTT. Translating it yields CASSPPELADTYTQYF. The rearrangement uses TRBV11-2 and TRBJ2-3, with 8 nucleotides matching TRBD2. CDR3 length equals 16 residues. Germline CDR1 SGHAT, CDR2 FQNNGV.

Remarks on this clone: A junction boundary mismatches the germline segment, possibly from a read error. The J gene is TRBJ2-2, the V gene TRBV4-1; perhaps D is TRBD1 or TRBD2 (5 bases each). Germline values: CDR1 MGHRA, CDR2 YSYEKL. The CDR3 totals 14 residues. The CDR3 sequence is CASSQHRVVGALFF. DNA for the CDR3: TGCGCCAGCAGCCAACATCGGGTTGTCGGGGCGCTGTTTTTT.

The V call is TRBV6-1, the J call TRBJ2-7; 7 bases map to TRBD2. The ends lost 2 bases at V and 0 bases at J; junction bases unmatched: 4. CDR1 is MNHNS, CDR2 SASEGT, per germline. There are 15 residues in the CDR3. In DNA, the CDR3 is TGTGCCAGCAGTGAACAGTCTAGCGGCTCCTACGAGCAGTACTTC. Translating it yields CASSEQSSGSYEQYF.

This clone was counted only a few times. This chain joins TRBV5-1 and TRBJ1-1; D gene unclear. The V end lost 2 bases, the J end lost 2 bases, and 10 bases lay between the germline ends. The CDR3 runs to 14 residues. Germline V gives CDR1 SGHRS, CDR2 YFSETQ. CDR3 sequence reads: CASSLGVENTEAFF. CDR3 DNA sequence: TGCGCCAGCAGCTTAGGCGTCGAAAACACTGAAGCTTTCTTT.